One sample yielded the 8 T cell receptor beta chains listed below, sequenced in a study of shared clonotypes between healthy human individuals. Some clones are missing from TCRdb's copy, which holds only in-frame ones; the method was immunoSEQ multiplex PCR. This table holds 450,000 to 500,000 clones, about 72% found once. The material sequenced was PBMCs. Receptors originate from a woman in her forties in good health. Some clones in this sample may be carry-over from other donors' samples.

This rearrangement joins TRBV2 to TRBJ2-3; 8 bases align to TRBD2. CDR3 length: 14 amino acids. V dropped 6 bases and J dropped 2; count of bases not matched to a gene: 4. Germline CDR1 and CDR2: SNHLY and FYNNEI. The chain's CDR3 is CASSELAVTDTQYF. The DNA of the CDR3 is TGTGCCAGCAGCGAACTAGCGGTCACAGATACGCAGTATTTT.

The J gene is TRBJ1-2, the V gene TRBV27; TRBD1 matches 8 bases. The V gene's germline CDR1 is MNHEY and CDR2 SMNVEV (reference sequence). CDR3 length: 16 residues. V gave up 4 bases and J gave up 0 bases; unmatched junction bases: 7. CDR3 protein: CASSSRQGPPNYGYTF. As DNA, the CDR3 is TGTGCCAGCAGTTCCCGACAGGGGCCGCCTAACTATGGCTACACCTTC.

This rearrangement joins TRBV11-2 to TRBJ2-1; TRBD2 is a possible D gene (6 bases). Germline V gives CDR1 SGHAT, CDR2 FQNNGV. The V end lost 5 bases, the J end lost 1 base, and 9 bases lay between the germline ends. This CDR3 is built from 14 residues. CDR3 sequence reads: CASSGLTSYNEQFF. The DNA of the CDR3 is TGTGCCAGCAGCGGACTAACTTCCTACAATGAGCAGTTCTTC.

The rearrangement uses TRBV25-1 and TRBJ1-4; a possible D gene is TRBD1 (5 bases). The CDR3 sequence is 14 residues long. Germline CDR1 reads MGHDK; CDR2 reads SYGVNS. The germline V and J ends were trimmed by 5 bases and 2 bases, with 9 bases remaining between them. As DNA, the CDR3 is TGTGCCAGCAGTCCGGGGGGGACTAATGAAAAACTGTTTTTT. This encodes CASSPGGTNEKLFF.

This chain links TRBV13 with TRBJ2-7; D call uncertain. This CDR3 has 13 residues. V dropped 2 bases and J dropped 5 bases, with 10 bases sitting between them. CDR1 is PRHDT and CDR2 is FYEKMQ in the germline V gene (reference sequence). In DNA, the CDR3 is TGTGCCAGCAGCTTAATCGGTTTCCACGAGCAGTACTTC. This sequence encodes CASSLIGFHEQYF.

This clone was seen once. CDR3 nucleotide sequence: TGTGCCAGCAGCTCCGTCGTGGCGGGAGGGGGGCTTTACGAGCAGTACTTC. Protein product: CASSSVVAGGGLYEQYF. The rearrangement uses TRBV11-3 and TRBJ2-7; TRBD2 matches 9 bases. The germline gives CDR1 SGHNT, CDR2 YENEEA. J was trimmed by 4 bases and V by 4 bases; bases with no gene match: 14. The CDR3 is made up of 17 amino acids. Filled out from reference TRBV11-3 and TRBJ2-7, the complete variable domain reads EAGVVQSPRYKIIEKKQPVAFWCNPISGHNTLYWYLQNLGQGPELLIRYENEEAVDDSQLPKDRFSAERLKGVDSTLKIQPAELGDSAVYLCASSSVVAGGGLYEQYFGPGTRLTVT.

The rearrangement links TRBV29-1 to TRBJ2-7; 7 nucleotides line up with TRBD1. This CDR3 spans 14 amino acids. Germline lookup yields CDR1 SQVTM and CDR2 ANQGSEA. The J segment lost 5 bases and the V segment lost 6 bases, leaving 13 bases of the junction unmatched. In DNA, the CDR3 is TGCAGCGTCATAGGGGGCGCGGCAACCCACGAGCAGTACTTC. Translation: CSVIGGAATHEQYF.

In its sample, this clone was seen once. A far larger clone is one nucleotide away, so this likely arose from a read error. Lacking the conserved final phenylalanine or tryptophan, this CDR3 likely reflects a read error. V gene TRBV29-1 combines with J gene TRBJ1-1; the D is unclear. Trimming removed 4 bases at V and 4 bases at J, with 10 bases between. The CDR3 extends over 12 amino acids. Germline V lookup: CDR1 SQVTM, CDR2 ANQGSEA. The CDR3 nucleotides are TGCAGCGTTGGTTTCGGCCGCACTGAAGCTTTCCTT. It specifies CSVGFGRTEAFL.